Presented here are 15 T cell receptor beta chains from one specimen sequenced in a study of T cells after yellow fever vaccination. TCRdb used MiXCR to reprocess the 5' RACE reads, holding one entry per CDR3 protein. The sample lists tens of thousands of distinct CDR3 sequences, around 6.9% occurring once. The specimen comprised CD8+ T cells sorted from PBMCs, sampled on the day of the first yellow fever vaccination. Source of these receptors: a man younger than 30 who received the YFV17D yellow fever vaccine.

Worth noting for this clonotype: A much larger clone lies one base from this, so it may be a read error. The chain couples TRBV4-2 to TRBJ2-4; 11 positions agree with TRBD2. The CDR3 runs to 19 residues. V trimming: 0 bases; J trimming: 3 bases; junction bases outside the gene matches: 10. Germline CDR1 reads LGHNA; CDR2 reads YNFKEQ. CDR3 nucleotide sequence: TGTGCCAGCAGCCAAGATTTGACTAGCGGGGTAATAGGCAAAAACATTCAGTACTTC. Translated, it gives CASSQDLTSGVIGKNIQYF.

This clonotype occurred many times. The chain carries TRBV12-3 or TRBV12-4 and TRBJ1-3; 8 nucleotides match TRBD1. The CDR3 sequence is 20 residues long. J was trimmed by 0 bases and V by 5 bases; bases with no gene match: 18. This chain's CDR3 is CASSTHPGTGLDLSGNTIYF. CDR3 bases: TGTGCCAGCAGTACCCACCCCGGGACAGGATTAGACCTCTCTGGAAACACCATATATTTT.

The table lists this clonotype with many counts. The chain recombines TRBV7-6 with TRBJ1-5; the D gene is possibly TRBD1 (5 bases). CDR3 length equals 14 residues. Germline CDR1 is SGHVS and CDR2 is FNYEAQ. V was cut by 2 bases and J by 5 bases, with 10 bases left in between. CDR3 sequence reads: CASSLRAGHQPQHF. The CDR3 region has the DNA TGTGCCAGCAGCTTACGGGCGGGACATCAGCCCCAGCATTTT.

Only a few counts were recorded for this clonotype. The chain uses TRBV6-5 and TRBJ2-3; D not resolved. The germline V gene encodes CDR1 MNHEY and CDR2 SVGAGI. V was shortened by 2 bases and J by 6 bases, with 3 bases between the two germline ends. The CDR3 is 11 amino acids. The CDR3 nucleotides are TGTGCCAGCAGTTACCAGGATACGCAGTATTTT. The encoded protein is CASSYQDTQYF.

This clonotype was seen at least ten times. This sequence joins TRBV5-6 and TRBJ1-5, with 9 positions matching TRBD1. With V trimmed by 0 bases and J by 5 bases, 6 bases remained unmatched. In germline, CDR1 is SGHDT, CDR2 YYEEEE. This CDR3 region has 16 residues. The CDR3 is CASSLARDRVYQPQHF. The CDR3 DNA follows: TGTGCCAGCAGCTTGGCCCGGGACAGGGTGTATCAGCCCCAGCATTTT. The complete variable domain, with remaining parts taken from reference TRBV5-6 and TRBJ1-5, reads DAGVTQSPTHLIKTRGQQVTLRCSPKSGHDTVSWYQQALGQGPQFIFQYYEEEERQRGNFPDRFSGHQFPNYSSELNVNALLLGDSALYLCASSLARDRVYQPQHFGDGTRLSIL.

This clonotype came up many times. The genes are TRBV10-3 and TRBJ2-5; possible D gene TRBD2, 6 bases. Germline CDR1 ENHRY, CDR2 SYGVKD. There are 15 residues in the CDR3. With 0 bases removed from V and 5 bases from J, the gap between germline ends came to 13 bases. CDR3 sequence (DNA): TGTGCCATCAGTGAGTCTAAAAGGGGACTCGAGACCCAGTACTTC. Translated, it gives CAISESKRGLETQYF.

The sample holds many counts of this clonotype. The V gene is TRBV7-6, the J gene TRBJ1-1, with TRBD1 matching 9 bases. V lost 5 bases, J lost 5 bases, and 6 bases stayed unmatched. CDR3 length: 14 amino acids. CDR1 SGHVS and CDR2 FNYEAQ come from the germline V gene. CDR3: CASSHRGHSTEAFF. Here the CDR3 DNA reads TGTGCCAGCAGCCACAGGGGGCATTCGACTGAAGCTTTCTTT. The full variable domain, completed using reference TRBV7-6 and TRBJ1-1, is GAGVSQSPRYKVTKRGQDVALRCDPISGHVSLYWYRQALGQGPEFLTYFNYEAQQDKSGLPNDRFSAERPEGSISTLTIQRTEQRDSAMYRCASSHRGHSTEAFFGQGTRLTVV.

This clonotype was recorded many times. The chain employs TRBV4-3 and TRBJ2-1, with a possible D match to TRBD2 (6 bases). The CDR3 extends over 17 amino acids. Germline-derived CDR1 and CDR2 are LGHNA and YSLEER. V lost 2 bases, J lost 6 bases, and 20 bases lay in between. CDR3 sequence reads: CASSQTPLIGGGNEQFF. The CDR3, as DNA: TGCGCCAGCAGCCAAACTCCCCTGATTGGGGGAGGCAATGAGCAGTTCTTC.

This clonotype has at least ten counts. This chain uses TRBV4-3 with TRBJ1-6; 8 bases line up with TRBD1. The V segment lost 4 bases and the J segment 3 bases; nucleotides outside the gene matches: 5. Looked up from germline, CDR1 is LGHNA and CDR2 is YSLEER. This CDR3 has 16 residues. The CDR3 DNA reads as TGCGCCAGCAGCCGAGACAGGGGTAACTATAATTCACCCCTCCACTTT. It translates to CASSRDRGNYNSPLHF.

This clonotype was seen many times. At one end, the junction sequence differs from germline, possibly due to a read error. The chain links TRBV15 to TRBJ2-5; 7 bases are a match to TRBD2. Per the germline V gene, CDR1 is LNHNV and CDR2 is YYDKDF (reference sequence). CDR3 length: 13 amino acids. CDR3 loop: CATSRERTSDKDF. CDR3 nucleotides: TGTGCCACCAGCAGAGAGCGGACTAGTGACAAGGACTTC.

There are many counts of this clonotype. This chain connects TRBV5-6 to TRBJ2-1; a possible D gene is TRBD2 (6 bases). Trimming shortened V by 0 bases and J by 0 bases, and 10 bases separated the two germline ends. The CDR3 is made up of 16 amino acids. Germline V gene lookup returns CDR1 SGHDT and CDR2 YYEEEE. The chain's CDR3 is CASSLVSGGSYNEQFF. CDR3 nucleotides: TGTGCCAGCAGCTTGGTCTCCGGGGGCTCCTACAATGAGCAGTTCTTC.

The chain joins TRBV7-6 to TRBJ2-1; 8 bases align to TRBD2. The CDR3 runs to 17 residues. The junction had 15 bases not matched to a gene; V was cut back by 5 bases and J by 6 bases. The V gene's germline CDR1 is SGHVS and CDR2 FNYEAQ. The CDR3 DNA is TGTGCCAGCAGCGCCCAATGGGTAAGCGGGAGTGGCAATGAGCAGTTCTTC. It translates to CASSAQWVSGSGNEQFF.

Many counts were recorded for this clonotype. The rearrangement links TRBV10-3 to TRBJ2-3; 7 bases are a match to TRBD2. In germline, CDR1 is ENHRY, CDR2 SYGVKD. V lost 6 bases, J lost 3 bases, and 6 bases stayed unmatched. The CDR3 spans 14 residues. CDR3 residues: CAIRGDYGTDTQYF. In nucleotides, the CDR3 is TGTGCCATCAGGGGGGACTATGGGACAGATACGCAGTATTTT.

This clonotype showed up many times. The chain carries TRBV27 and TRBJ1-4; a weak D match, TRBD1 (5 bases). V was clipped by 5 bases and J by 10 bases, with 11 bases between them. The length of the CDR3 is 12 residues. Germline CDR1 MNHEY, CDR2 SMNVEV (reference sequence). For the CDR3, the DNA is TGTGCCAGCAGTCAAGTCGGGGGAAAACTGTTTTTT. This codes for CASSQVGGKLFF.

This clonotype has a count of ten or more. CDR3 DNA sequence: TGCGCCAGCAGCCAAGTAGGGAATGAGCAGTTCTTC. As protein: CASSQVGNEQFF. This sequence joins TRBV4-1 and TRBJ2-1, with unresolved D. The germline V gene encodes CDR1 MGHRA and CDR2 YSYEKL. CDR3 length: 12 residues. V was pared by 1 base and J by 7 bases, with 5 bases between.